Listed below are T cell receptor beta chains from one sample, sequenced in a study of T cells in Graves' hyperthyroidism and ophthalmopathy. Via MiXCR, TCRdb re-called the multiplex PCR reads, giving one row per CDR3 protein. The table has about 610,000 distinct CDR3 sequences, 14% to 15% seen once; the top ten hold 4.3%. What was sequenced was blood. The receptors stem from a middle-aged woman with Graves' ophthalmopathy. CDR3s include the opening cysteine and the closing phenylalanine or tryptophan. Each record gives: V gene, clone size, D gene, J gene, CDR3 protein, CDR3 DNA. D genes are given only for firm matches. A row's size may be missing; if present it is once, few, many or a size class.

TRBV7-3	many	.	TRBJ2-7	CASSLVSTGEQYF	TGTGCCAGCAGCTTAGTGTCCACGGGCGAGCAGTACTTC
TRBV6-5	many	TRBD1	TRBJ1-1	CASSPRSGTGWSEAFF	TGTGCCAGCAGTCCGCGCTCCGGGACAGGGTGGAGTGAAGCTTTCTTT
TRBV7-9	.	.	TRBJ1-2	CASSLVVAYNSGYTF	TGTGCCAGCAGCTTAGTAGTGGCCTACAACTCTGGCTACACCTTC
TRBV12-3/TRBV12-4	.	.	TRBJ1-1	CASSNQGWSEAFF	TGTGCCAGCAGTAATCAGGGGTGGTCTGAAGCTTTCTTT
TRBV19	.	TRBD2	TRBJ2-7	CASSLTSGGEQYF	TGTGCCAGTAGCTTGACTAGCGGAGGCGAGCAGTACTTC
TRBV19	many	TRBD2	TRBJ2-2	CATKTSGSGGELFF	TGTGCCACCAAGACTAGCGGGAGTGGCGGGGAGCTGTTTTTT
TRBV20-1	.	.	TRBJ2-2	CSASSWQSGELFF	TGCAGTGCTAGTAGTTGGCAGTCCGGGGAGCTGTTTTTT
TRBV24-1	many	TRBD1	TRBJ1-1	CATSDSDRLEAFF	TGTGCCACCAGTGATTCGGACAGGCTTGAAGCTTTCTTT
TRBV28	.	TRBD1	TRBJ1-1	CASSLTLGQAAEAFF	TGTGCCAGCAGTTTAACCCTGGGACAGGCCGCTGAAGCTTTCTTT
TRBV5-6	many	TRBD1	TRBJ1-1	CASSLEGGEEAFF	TGTGCCAGCAGCTTGGAAGGGGGCGAGGAAGCTTTCTTT
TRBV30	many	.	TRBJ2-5	CAWSGLPKETQYF	TGTGCCTGGAGTGGACTACCGAAAGAGACCCAGTACTTC
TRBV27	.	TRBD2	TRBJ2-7	CASSRAGGGLEQYF	TGTGCCAGCAGCCGAGCGGGAGGAGGCCTCGAGCAGTACTTC
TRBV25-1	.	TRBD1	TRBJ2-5	CASSAWTGQETQYF	TGTGCCAGCAGTGCCTGGACAGGGCAAGAGACCCAGTACTTC
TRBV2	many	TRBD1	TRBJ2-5	CASSEMSRDRVVYETQYF	TGTGCCAGCAGTGAAATGTCCCGGGACAGGGTGGTTTATGAGACCCAGTACTTC
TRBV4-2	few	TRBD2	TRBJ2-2	CASSQPRLAGDTGELFF	TGTGCCAGCAGCCAACCCCGACTAGCGGGAGATACCGGGGAGCTGTTTTTT
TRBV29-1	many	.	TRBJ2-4	CSVEDDRPQAYF	TGCAGCGTTGAAGACGATAGGCCCCAGGCGTACTTC
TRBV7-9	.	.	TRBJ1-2	CASSLKRDRVFYTF	TGTGCCAGCAGCTTAAAGAGGGACCGCGTTTTTTACACCTTC
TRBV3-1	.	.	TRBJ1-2	CASSSRTRSGYGYTF	TGTGCCAGCAGCTCGCGGACCCGGTCGGGCTATGGCTACACCTTC
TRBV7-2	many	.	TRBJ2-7	CASSRTDGFSEQYF	TGTGCCAGCAGCCGGACGGACGGGTTCAGCGAGCAGTACTTC
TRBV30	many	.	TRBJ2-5	CAWSVGSQRETQYF	TGTGCCTGGTCGGTGGGTAGTCAGAGAGAGACCCAGTACTTC
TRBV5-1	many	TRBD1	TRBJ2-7	CASRTRDRGHEQYF	TGCGCCAGCAGGACCCGGGACAGGGGTCACGAGCAGTACTTC
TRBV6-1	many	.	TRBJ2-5	CASSVDLGRTVDQETQYF	TGTGCCAGCAGTGTAGACCTTGGGAGGACGGTGGACCAAGAGACCCAGTACTTC
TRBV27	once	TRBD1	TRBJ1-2	CASTATTGPWGGYTF	TGTGCCAGCACTGCTACGACAGGGCCTTGGGGTGGCTACACCTTC
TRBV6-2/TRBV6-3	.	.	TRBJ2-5	CASSYTAQETQYF	TGTGCCAGCAGTTATACAGCCCAAGAGACCCAGTACTTC
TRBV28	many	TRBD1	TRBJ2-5	CASSSRTTGAGETQYF	TGTGCCAGCAGTTCACGAACGACAGGGGCGGGAGAGACCCAGTACTTC
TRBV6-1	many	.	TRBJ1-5	CASNQDRSTYSNQPQHF	TGTGCCAGCAATCAAGACAGGTCGACTTATAGCAATCAGCCCCAGCATTTT
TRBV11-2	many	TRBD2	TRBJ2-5	CASSSEGLAGLIQETQYF	TGTGCCAGCAGCTCAGAGGGACTAGCGGGCCTGATCCAAGAGACCCAGTACTTC
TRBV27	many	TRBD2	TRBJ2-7	CASSSSTSVPYEQYF	TGTGCCAGCAGTTCCTCCACTAGCGTCCCCTACGAGCAGTACTTC
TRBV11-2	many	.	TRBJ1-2	CASSLGTEDGYTF	TGTGCCAGCAGCTTGGGGACGGAAGATGGCTACACCTTC
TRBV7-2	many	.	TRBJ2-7	CASSFGAASVKDEQYF	TGTGCCAGCAGCTTTGGAGCGGCCTCCGTTAAGGACGAGCAGTACTTC
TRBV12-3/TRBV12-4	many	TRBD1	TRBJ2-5	CASSPGTGHETQYF	TGTGCCAGCAGCCCCGGGACAGGGCACGAGACCCAGTACTTC
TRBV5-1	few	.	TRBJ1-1	CASSLEWGVGTEAFF	TGCGCCAGCAGCTTGGAATGGGGGGTTGGGACTGAAGCTTTCTTT
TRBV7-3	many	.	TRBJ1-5	CASSVSPGIGNQPQHF	TGTGCCAGCAGCGTATCTCCGGGGATCGGGAATCAGCCCCAGCATTTT
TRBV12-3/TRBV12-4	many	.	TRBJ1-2	CASRKPGRTYGYTF	TGTGCCAGCAGGAAACCGGGACGGACCTATGGCTACACCTTC
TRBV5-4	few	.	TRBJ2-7	CASSLSPGATLYEQYF	TGTGCCAGCAGCTTGTCACCGGGAGCGACCCTCTACGAGCAGTACTTC
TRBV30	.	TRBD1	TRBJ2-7	CAWTPTGRKYEQYF	TGTGCCTGGACTCCGACAGGGCGGAAATACGAGCAGTACTTC
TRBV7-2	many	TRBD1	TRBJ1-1	CASTKSSGGTEAFF	TGTGCCAGCACCAAGTCATCAGGGGGCACTGAAGCTTTCTTT
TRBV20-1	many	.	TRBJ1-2	CSAPFRQLIYGYTF	TGCAGTGCCCCGTTCCGTCAACTCATCTATGGCTACACCTTC
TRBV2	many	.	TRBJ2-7	CASSGVTASYEQYF	TGTGCCAGCAGTGGGGTGACAGCCTCCTACGAGCAGTACTTC
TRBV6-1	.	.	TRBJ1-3	CASRGDGNTIYF	TGTGCCAGCAGGGGGGACGGAAACACCATATATTTT
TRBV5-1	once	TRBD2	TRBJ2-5	CASSGSGSSRETQYF	TGCGCCAGCAGCGGTAGCGGGAGCTCCCGGGAGACCCAGTACTTC
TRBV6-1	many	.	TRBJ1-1	CASISSWAEAFF	TGTGCCAGCATCTCCTCATGGGCTGAAGCTTTCTTT